The rows below give T cell receptor beta chains drawn from one sample of a study of cytomegalovirus exposure and HLA in healthy donors. The table came from immunoSEQ multiplex PCR; TCRdb's copy has only in-frame clones and leaves some out. The sample has more than 75,000 clones; around 70% are singletons. The sequencing sample was made of PBMCs. The origin of the receptors is a man aged 35 to 55 in good health and CMV-seropositive. CDR3s include the opening cysteine and the closing phenylalanine or tryptophan.

v_gene,CDR3aa
TRBV28,CATWDARRDTEAFF
TRBV6-1,CASSVGTGGSGANVLTF
TRBV10-2,CASSESMVAGNYNEQFF
TRBV28,CASSLDFNTEAFF
TRBV5-1,CASSLAGKLFF
TRBV29-1,CSVENRDYEQFF
TRBV6-1,CASREPSVSGNTIYF
TRBV5-1,CASAQGFAGNTIYF
TRBV6-1,CASKALDRGEKLFF
TRBV25-1,CASSDASGSPETQYF
TRBV2,CASRGDISYEQYF
TRBV7-2,CASSLNSLSGELFF
TRBV9,CASSVVRGNTEAFF
TRBV5-4,CASSLVGGYEQYF
TRBV19,CASSLRGDTEAFF
TRBV6-4,CASSSVPGQELDEQFF
TRBV28,CASSLGGASYEQYF
TRBV18,CASSHSVPEAFF
TRBV28,CASSLPGQGNTF
TRBV7-6,CASSLDAILYEQYF
TRBV4-3,CASSQDLIGGAFTDTQYF
TRBV4-3,CASSPEAGQGLSPLHF
TRBV5-1,CASSLAGDSGNTIYF
TRBV5-6,CASSSRTSGVHSYNEQFF
TRBV30,CAWSYRAEAFF
TRBV13,CASSLRGSTGELFF
TRBV7-9,CASSSGQASYGYTF
TRBV7-8,CASALRAGRQETQYF
TRBV23-1,CASSQSFYTGELFF
TRBV27,CASGHGMGNQPQHF
TRBV15,CATTLDGRTNQPQHF
TRBV6-5,CASREWTGNTEAFF
TRBV6-5,CASSYQGGYGYTF
TRBV4-2,CASSQPGGSSNQPQHF
TRBV9,CASSVGRSGAVQDTQYF
TRBV29-1,CSVARGTENTGELFF
TRBV5-6,CASSRSGRRWHF
TRBV9,CASSPDGGTGELFF
TRBV6-1,CASSAMESVDTQYF
TRBV4-1,CASSQEKGFFNQPQHF
TRBV23-1,CASSNQGLRGYTF
TRBV10-3,CASTLVGAGELFF
TRBV2,CASEGQANGYTF
TRBV6-5,CASSRGGPDGYTF
TRBV5-1,CASSWTGTGAYNEQFF
TRBV14,CASSRDMNTEAFF
TRBV7-9,CASSPDGQGARKLFF
TRBV28,CASSFPSGLATDTQYF
TRBV6-6,CASSYLAGGETQYF
TRBV28,CASSRDRVNAEQYF
TRBV9,CASSPSGTSGVHIQYF
TRBV2,CAGNGPGGYEQYF
TRBV6-6,CASNQPDQPQHF
TRBV25-1,CASSDEDRGRRNTIYF
TRBV7-8,CASSSDRGPSTEAFF
TRBV5-1,CASSSGVNSGANVLTF
TRBV5-6,CASSLPGDYGYTF